Here is one T cell receptor beta chain with its context. These data originate in a study of shared clonotypes between healthy human individuals. Assay runs were performed at deep level. Sorted-subset replicate PCRs used about 180 ng DNA, approximately 33,000 T cell genomes. Using immunoSEQ multiplex PCR, the repertoire was profiled, and TCRdb retains in-frame clones only, with some absent. This sample has approximately 1,500,000 clones, with over 95% found just once. Each donor was a Caucasian adult residing in Nashville, Tennessee. V was clipped by 6 bases and J by 5 bases, with 13 bases between them. Germline loops: CDR1 SGHNT, CDR2 YYREEE (reference sequence). There are 13 residues in the CDR3.

The sequence came from a man aged 25 to 40 in good health. The sample consisted of naive CD4+ T cells sorted from blood. As to subset: CD45RA+ positively selected. The chain recombines TRBV5-4 with TRBJ2-3; TRBD1 might be the D (6 bases). The CDR3 sequence: CASTMRTEDTQYF. The CDR3 DNA follows: TGTGCCAGCACCATGCGGACAGAAGATACGCAGTATTTT.